The 2 T cell receptor beta chains below all came from one sample that was sequenced in a study of T cell responses to AZD1222 COVID-19 vaccine. Clones were read by immunoSEQ multiplex PCR, and TCRdb kept only the in-frame ones, dropping some. Among tens of thousands of clones listed, just over 90% were seen once. The sample in question was peripheral blood, obtained on day 0 of AZD1222 vaccination. These receptors were collected from an adult in good health.

This sequence joins TRBV11-2 and TRBJ2-3; 12 bases are a match to TRBD2. Per the germline V gene, CDR1 is SGHAT and CDR2 is FQNNGV. The V gene end was trimmed by 1 base and the J gene end by 6 bases; junction bases not matched to a gene: 11. The CDR3 spans 18 residues. The CDR3 DNA follows: TGTGCCAGCAGCTTAGGGCTAGCGGGAGGGGTGGGTATGGATACGCAGTATTTT. It translates to CASSLGLAGGVGMDTQYF.

J is TRBJ2-1 and V is TRBV9; maybe TRBD2 (5 bases). Germline values: CDR1 SGDLS, CDR2 YYNGEE. The CDR3 consists of 16 residues. V was cut by 3 bases and J by 2 bases, with 15 bases left in between. CDR3: CASSEGLTYPYNEQFF. As DNA, the CDR3 is TGTGCCAGCAGCGAAGGACTGACCTACCCCTACAATGAGCAGTTCTTC.